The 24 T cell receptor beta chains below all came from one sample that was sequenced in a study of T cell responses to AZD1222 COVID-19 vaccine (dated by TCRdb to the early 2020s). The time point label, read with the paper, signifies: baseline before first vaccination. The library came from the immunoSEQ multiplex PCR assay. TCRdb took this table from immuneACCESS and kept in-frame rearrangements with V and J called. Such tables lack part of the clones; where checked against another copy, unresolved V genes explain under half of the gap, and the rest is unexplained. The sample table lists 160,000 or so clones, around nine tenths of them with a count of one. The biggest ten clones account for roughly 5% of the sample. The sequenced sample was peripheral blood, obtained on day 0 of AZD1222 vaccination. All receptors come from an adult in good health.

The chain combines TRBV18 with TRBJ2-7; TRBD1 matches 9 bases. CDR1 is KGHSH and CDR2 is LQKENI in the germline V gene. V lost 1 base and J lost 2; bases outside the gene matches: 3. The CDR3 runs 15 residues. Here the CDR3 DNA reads TGTGCCAGCTCACCACGTCGACAGGGGGCCTACGAGCAGTACTTC. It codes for CASSPRRQGAYEQYF.

CDR3 in amino acids: CASSLEPGMNTEAFF. The CDR3 DNA reads as TGTGCCAGCAGCTTAGAGCCAGGGATGAACACTGAAGCTTTCTTT. The rearrangement joins TRBV7-9 to TRBJ1-1; possible D gene TRBD1, 5 bases. The V end was cut by 1 base, the J end by 0 bases, with 9 bases between. This CDR3 contains 15 residues. Germline CDR1 and CDR2: SEHNR and FQNEAQ (reference sequence).

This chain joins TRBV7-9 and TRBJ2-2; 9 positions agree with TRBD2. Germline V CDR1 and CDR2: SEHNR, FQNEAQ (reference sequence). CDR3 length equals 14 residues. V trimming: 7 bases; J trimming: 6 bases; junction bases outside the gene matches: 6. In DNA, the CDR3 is TGTGCCAGCACCCATAGCGGGGGTGCCGGGGAGCTGTTTTTT. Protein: CASTHSGGAGELFF.

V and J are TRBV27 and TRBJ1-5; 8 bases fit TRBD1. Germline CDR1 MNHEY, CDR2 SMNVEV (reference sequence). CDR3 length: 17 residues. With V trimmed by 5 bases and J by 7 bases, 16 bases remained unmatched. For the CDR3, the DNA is TGTGCCAGCAGTACCTTAGGACAGGGAGGTCCGCACCAGCCCCAGCATTTT. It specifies CASSTLGQGGPHQPQHF.

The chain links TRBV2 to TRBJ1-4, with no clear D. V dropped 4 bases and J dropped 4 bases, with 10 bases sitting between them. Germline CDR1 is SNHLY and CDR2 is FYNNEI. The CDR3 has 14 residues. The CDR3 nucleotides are TGTGCCAGCAGTGGGCACAGAAGTAATGAAAAACTGTTTTTT. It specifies CASSGHRSNEKLFF.

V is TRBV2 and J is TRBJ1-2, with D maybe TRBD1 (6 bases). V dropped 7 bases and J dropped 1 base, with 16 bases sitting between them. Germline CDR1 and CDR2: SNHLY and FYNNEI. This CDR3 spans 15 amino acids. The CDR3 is CASTWGRGVNYGYTF. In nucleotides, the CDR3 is TGTGCCAGCACTTGGGGAAGGGGGGTTAACTATGGCTACACCTTC. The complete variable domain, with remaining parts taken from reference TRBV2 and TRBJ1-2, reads EPEVTQTPSHQVTQMGQEVILRCVPISNHLYFYWYRQILGQKVEFLVSFYNNEISEKSEIFDDQFSVERPDGSNFTLKIRSTKLEDSAMYFCASTWGRGVNYGYTFGSGTRLTVV.

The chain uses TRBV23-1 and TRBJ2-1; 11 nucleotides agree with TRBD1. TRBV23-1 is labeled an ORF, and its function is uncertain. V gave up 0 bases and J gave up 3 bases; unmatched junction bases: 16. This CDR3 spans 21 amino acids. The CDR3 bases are TGCGCCAGCAGTCAATCGTGTTTGGACAGGGGGCGGCTAGCGAACTACAATGAGCAGTTCTTC. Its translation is CASSQSCLDRGRLANYNEQFF.

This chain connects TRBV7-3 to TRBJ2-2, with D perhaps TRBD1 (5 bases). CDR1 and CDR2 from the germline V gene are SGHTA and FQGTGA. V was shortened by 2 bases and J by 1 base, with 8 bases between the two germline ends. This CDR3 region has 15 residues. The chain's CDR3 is CASSLAGMNTGELFF. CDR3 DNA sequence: TGTGCCAGCAGCTTAGCAGGGATGAACACCGGGGAGCTGTTTTTT. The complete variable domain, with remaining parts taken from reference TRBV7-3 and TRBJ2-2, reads GAGVSQTPSNKVTEKGKYVELRCDPISGHTALYWYRQSLGQGPEFLIYFQGTGAADDSGLPNDRFFAVRPEGSVSTLKIQRTERGDSAVYLCASSLAGMNTGELFFGEGSRLTVL.

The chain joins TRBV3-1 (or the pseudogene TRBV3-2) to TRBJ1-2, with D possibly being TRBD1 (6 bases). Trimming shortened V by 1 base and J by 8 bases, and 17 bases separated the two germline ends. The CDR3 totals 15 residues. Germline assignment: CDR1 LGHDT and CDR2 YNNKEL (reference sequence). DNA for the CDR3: TGTGCCAGCAGCCAAGTGGGGATACAGGGATGGGGCTACACCTTC. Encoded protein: CASSQVGIQGWGYTF.

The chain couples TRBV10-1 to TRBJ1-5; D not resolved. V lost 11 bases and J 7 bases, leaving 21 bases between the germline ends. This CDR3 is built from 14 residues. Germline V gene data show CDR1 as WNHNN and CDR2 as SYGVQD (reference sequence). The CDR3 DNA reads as TGCGCCCCCCGAGGTGTTTGTCGGGAGCAGCCCCAGCATTTT. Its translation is CAPRGVCREQPQHF.

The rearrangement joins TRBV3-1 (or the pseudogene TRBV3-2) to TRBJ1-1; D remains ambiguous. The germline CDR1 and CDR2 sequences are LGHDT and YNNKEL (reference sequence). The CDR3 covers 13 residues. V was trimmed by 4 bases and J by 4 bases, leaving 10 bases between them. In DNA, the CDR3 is TGTGCCAGCAGCCCAAGCGGGGTCACTGAAGCTTTCTTT. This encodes CASSPSGVTEAFF.

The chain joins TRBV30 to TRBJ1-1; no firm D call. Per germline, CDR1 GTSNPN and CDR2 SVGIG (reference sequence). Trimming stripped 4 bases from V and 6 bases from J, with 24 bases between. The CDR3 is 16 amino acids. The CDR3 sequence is CAWTPVGQVSSPEAFF. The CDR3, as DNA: TGTGCCTGGACCCCCGTCGGGCAGGTTTCCTCCCCTGAAGCTTTCTTT.

CDR3 bases: TGTGCCAGCAGCATGGGACAGGGTACAAACACCATATATTTT. This translates into CASSMGQGTNTIYF. The rearrangement links TRBV28 to TRBJ1-3; 9 bases align to TRBD1. The CDR3 contains 14 residues. V was clipped by 6 bases and J by 6 bases; unmatched bases: 6. CDR1 MDHEN and CDR2 SYDVKM come from the germline V gene.

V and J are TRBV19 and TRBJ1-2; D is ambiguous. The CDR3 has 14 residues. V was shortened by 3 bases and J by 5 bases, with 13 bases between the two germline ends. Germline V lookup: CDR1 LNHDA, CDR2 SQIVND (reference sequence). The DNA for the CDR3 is TGTGCCAGTAGTATGGGCAGGTGGTCGTATGGCTACACCTTC. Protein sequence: CASSMGRWSYGYTF.

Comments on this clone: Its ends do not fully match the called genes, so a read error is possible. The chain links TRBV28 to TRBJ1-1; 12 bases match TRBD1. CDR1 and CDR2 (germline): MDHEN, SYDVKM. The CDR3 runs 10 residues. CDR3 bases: TGCGGGACAGGGGGCGTCGGAGCTTTCTTT. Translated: CGTGGVGAFF.

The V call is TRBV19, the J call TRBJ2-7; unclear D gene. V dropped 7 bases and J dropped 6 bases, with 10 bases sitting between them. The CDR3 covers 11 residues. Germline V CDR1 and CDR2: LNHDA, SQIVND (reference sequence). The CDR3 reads CASTLSGEQYF. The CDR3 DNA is TGTGCCAGTACCTTAAGTGGCGAGCAGTACTTC. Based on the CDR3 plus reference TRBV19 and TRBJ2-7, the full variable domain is DGGITQSPKYLFRKEGQNVTLSCEQNLNHDAMYWYRQDPGQGLRLIYYSQIVNDFQKGDIAEGYSVSREKKESFPLTVTSAQKNPTAFYLCASTLSGEQYFGPGTRLTVT.

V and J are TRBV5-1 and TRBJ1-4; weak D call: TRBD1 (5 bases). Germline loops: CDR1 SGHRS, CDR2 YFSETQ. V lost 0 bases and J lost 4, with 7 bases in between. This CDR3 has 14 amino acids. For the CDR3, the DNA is TGCGCCAGCAGCTTGGGACAGTTTAATGAAAAACTGTTTTTT. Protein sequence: CASSLGQFNEKLFF.

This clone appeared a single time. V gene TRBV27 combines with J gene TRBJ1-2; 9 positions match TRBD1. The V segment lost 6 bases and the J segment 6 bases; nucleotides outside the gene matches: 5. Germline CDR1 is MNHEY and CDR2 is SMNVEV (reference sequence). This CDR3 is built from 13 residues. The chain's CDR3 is CASSHGTGHGYTF. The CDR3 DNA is TGTGCCAGCAGCCACGGGACAGGGCATGGCTACACCTTC.

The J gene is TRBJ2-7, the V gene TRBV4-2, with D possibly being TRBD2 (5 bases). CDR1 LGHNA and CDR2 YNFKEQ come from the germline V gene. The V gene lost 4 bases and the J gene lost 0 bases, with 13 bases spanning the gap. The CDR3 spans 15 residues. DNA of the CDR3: TGTGCCAGCAGCCTCCTCCGGGGTACCTCCTACGAGCAGTACTTC. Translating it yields CASSLLRGTSYEQYF.

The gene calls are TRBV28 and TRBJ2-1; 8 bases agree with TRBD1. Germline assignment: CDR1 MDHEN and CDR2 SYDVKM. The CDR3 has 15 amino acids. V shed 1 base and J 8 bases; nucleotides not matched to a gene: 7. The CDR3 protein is CASSLSTSTGDEQFF. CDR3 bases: TGTGCCAGCAGTTTATCCACATCGACAGGGGATGAGCAGTTCTTC.

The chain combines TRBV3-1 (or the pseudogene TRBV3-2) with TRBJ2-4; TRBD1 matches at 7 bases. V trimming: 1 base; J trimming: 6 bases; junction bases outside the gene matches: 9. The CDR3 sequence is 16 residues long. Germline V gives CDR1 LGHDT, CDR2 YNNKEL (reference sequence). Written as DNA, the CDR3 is TGTGCCAGCAGCCAAGGGGTAGGGGGCAGGGGAAACATTCAGTACTTC. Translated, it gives CASSQGVGGRGNIQYF.

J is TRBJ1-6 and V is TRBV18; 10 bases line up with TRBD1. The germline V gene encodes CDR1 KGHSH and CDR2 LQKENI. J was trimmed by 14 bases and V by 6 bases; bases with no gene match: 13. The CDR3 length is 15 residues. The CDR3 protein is CASSSGQGLQGALHF. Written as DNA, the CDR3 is TGTGCCAGCTCCTCGGGACAGGGGCTGCAGGGCGCCCTCCACTTT.

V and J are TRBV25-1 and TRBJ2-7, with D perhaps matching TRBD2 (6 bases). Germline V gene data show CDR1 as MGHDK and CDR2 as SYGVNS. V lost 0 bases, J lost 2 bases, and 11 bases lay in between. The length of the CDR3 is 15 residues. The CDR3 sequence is CASSEYGGITYEQYF. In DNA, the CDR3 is TGTGCCAGCAGTGAATACGGCGGGATTACCTACGAGCAGTACTTC.

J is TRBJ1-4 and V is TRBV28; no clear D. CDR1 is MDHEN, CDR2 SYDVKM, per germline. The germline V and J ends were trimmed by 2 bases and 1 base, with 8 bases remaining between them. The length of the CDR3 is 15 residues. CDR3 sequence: CASSLGGRTNEKLFF. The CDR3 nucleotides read TGTGCCAGCAGTTTAGGTGGGAGAACTAATGAAAAACTGTTTTTT.